This T cell receptor beta chain was obtained from a study of shared clonotypes between healthy human individuals. This CDR3 spans 14 amino acids. Repertoires were generated with immunoSEQ multiplex PCR, while TCRdb's copy carries only in-frame clones and drops some. The table includes 1.5 million to 2.5 million clones, about 95% detected once. General study findings and limits: Since donors were few, the genetic and exposure-history diversity represented was limited.

Comment on this clone: Its antigen is not known.

In the naive CD8 group, cells lacked CD45RO and were positively selected for CCR7, so terminally differentiated effector memory CD45RA+ cells were left out. Sequencing used naive CD8+ T cells sorted from blood. This TCR was sampled from a young man in good health. V is TRBV21-1 and J is TRBJ2-7; the D segment call TRBD1 is taken from the table without a DNA check. TRBV21-1 is annotated as a pseudogene. CDR3 protein: CASSRDRRHYEQYF. In DNA, the CDR3 is TGTGCCAGCAGCCGGGACAGGAGACACTACGAGCAGTACTTC.